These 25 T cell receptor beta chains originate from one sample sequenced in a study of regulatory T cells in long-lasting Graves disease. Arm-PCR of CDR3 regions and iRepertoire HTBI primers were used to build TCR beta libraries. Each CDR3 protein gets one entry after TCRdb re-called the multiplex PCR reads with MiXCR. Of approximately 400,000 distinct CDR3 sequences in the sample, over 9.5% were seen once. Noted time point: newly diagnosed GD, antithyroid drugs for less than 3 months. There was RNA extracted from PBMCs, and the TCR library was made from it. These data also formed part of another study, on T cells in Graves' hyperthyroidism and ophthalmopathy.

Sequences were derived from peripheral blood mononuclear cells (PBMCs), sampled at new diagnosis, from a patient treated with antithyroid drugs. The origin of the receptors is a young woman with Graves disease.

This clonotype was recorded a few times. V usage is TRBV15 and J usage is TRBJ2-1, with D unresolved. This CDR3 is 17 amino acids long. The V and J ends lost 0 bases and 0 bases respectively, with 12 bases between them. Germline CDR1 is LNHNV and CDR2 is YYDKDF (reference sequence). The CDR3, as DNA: TGTGCCACCAGCAGAGAGCGAGAGCCCAGCTCCTACAATGAGCAGTTCTTC. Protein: CATSREREPSSYNEQFF.

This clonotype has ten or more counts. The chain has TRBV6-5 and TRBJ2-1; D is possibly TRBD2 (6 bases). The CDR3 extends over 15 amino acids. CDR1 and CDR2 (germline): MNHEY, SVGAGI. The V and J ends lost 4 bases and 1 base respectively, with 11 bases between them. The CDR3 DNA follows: TGTGCCAGCAGTTCAAAGGGGAGGTCCTACAATGAGCAGTTCTTC. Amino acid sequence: CASSSKGRSYNEQFF.

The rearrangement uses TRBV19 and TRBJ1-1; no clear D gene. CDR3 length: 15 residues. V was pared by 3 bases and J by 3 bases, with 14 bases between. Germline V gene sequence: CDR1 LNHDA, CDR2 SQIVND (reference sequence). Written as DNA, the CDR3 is TGTGCCAGTAGTATTTTTTGGCCAAGGGACACTGAAGCTTTCTTT. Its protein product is CASSIFWPRDTEAFF.

The CDR3 sequence: CSARPASGNTIYF. The CDR3 nucleotides are TGCAGTGCTAGACCTGCATCTGGAAACACCATATATTTT. This sequence joins TRBV20-1 and TRBJ1-3; D is unresolved. CDR1 and CDR2 from the germline V gene are DFQATT and SNEGSKA (reference sequence). Deletions cut 2 bases from V and 1 base from J, with 6 bases between. CDR3 size: 13 residues.

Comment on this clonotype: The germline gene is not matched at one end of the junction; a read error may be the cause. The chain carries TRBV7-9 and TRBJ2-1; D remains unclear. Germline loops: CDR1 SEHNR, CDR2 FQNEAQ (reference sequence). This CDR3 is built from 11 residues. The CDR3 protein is CTSSLMGEQFF. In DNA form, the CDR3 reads TGTACCAGCAGCTTAATGGGTGAGCAGTTCTTC.

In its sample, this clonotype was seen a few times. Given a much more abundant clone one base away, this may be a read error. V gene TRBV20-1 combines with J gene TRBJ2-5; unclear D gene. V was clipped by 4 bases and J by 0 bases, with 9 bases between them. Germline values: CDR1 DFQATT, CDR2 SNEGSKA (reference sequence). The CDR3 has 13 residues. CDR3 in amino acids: CSATDGYQETQYF. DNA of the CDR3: TGCAGTGCTACGGACGGGTACCAAGAGACCCAGTACTTC.

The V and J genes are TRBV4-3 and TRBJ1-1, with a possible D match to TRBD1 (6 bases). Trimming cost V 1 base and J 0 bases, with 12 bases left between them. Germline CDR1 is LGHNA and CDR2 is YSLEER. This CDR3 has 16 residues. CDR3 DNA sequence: TGCGCCAGCAGCCAAGGAACACAGGGTATGAACACTGAAGCTTTCTTT. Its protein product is CASSQGTQGMNTEAFF.

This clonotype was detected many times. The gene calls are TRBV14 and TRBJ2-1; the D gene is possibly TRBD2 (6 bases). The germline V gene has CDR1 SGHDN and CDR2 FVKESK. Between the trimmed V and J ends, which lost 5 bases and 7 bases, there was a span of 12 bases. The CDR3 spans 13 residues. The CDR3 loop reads CASSWGLSNEQFF. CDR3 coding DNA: TGTGCCAGCAGCTGGGGACTTTCAAATGAGCAGTTCTTC.

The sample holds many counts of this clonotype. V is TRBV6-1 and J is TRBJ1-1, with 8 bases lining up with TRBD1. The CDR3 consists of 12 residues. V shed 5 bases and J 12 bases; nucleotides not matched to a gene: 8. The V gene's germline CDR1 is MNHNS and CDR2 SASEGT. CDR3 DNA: TGTGCCAGCAGTCTCGGACAGGGCTTAACTTTCTTT. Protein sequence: CASSLGQGLTFF.

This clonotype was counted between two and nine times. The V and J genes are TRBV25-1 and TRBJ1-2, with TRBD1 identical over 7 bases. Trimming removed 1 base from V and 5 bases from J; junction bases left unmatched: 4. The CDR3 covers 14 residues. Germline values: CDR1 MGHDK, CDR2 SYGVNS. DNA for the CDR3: TGTGCCAGCAGTGAATTACAGGGGACATATGGCTACACCTTC. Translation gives CASSELQGTYGYTF.

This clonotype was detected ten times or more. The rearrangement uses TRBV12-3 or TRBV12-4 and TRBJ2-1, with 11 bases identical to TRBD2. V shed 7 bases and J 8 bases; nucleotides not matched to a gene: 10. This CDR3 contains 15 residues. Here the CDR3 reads CASTLAGGPRDEQFF. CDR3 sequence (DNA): TGTGCCAGCACTCTAGCGGGAGGCCCCCGCGATGAGCAGTTCTTC.

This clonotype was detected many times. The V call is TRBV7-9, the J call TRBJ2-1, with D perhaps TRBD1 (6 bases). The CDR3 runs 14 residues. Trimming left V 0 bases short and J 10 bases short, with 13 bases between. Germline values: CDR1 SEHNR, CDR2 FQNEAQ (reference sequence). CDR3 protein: CASSLAGALGEQFF. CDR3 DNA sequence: TGTGCCAGCAGCTTAGCGGGGGCACTGGGGGAGCAGTTCTTC.

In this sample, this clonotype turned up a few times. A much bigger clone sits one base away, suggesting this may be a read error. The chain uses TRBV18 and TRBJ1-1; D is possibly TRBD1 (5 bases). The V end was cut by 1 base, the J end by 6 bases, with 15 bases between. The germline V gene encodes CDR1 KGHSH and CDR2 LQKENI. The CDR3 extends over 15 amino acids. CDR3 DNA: TGTGCCAGCTCACCACGGGGGATTCGGGACCCTGAAGCTTTCTTT. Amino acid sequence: CASSPRGIRDPEAFF.

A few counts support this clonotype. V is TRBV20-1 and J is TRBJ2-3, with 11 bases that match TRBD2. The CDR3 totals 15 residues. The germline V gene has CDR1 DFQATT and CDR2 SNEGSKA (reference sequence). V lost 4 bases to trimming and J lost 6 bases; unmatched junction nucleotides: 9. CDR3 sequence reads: CSAILAGGHPDTQYF. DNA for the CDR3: TGCAGTGCTATCCTAGCGGGGGGCCATCCTGATACGCAGTATTTT.

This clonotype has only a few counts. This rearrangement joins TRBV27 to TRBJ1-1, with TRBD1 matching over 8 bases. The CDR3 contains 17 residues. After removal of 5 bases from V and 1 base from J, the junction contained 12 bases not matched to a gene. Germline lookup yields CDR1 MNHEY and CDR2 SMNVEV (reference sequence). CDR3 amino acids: CASSLLTAGGENTEAFF. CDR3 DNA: TGTGCCAGCAGTCTCCTTACAGCAGGGGGCGAGAACACTGAAGCTTTCTTT.

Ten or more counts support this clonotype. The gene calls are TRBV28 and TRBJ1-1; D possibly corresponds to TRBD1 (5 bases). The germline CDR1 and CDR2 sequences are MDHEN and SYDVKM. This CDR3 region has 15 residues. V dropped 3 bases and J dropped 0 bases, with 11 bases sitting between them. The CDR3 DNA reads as TGTGCCAGCAGTTTTCTCAGGGCGATGAACACTGAAGCTTTCTTT. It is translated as CASSFLRAMNTEAFF.

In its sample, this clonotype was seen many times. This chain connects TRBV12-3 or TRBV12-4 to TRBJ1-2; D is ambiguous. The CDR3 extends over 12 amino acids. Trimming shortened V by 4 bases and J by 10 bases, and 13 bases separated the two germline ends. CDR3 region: CASSSSRRSYTF. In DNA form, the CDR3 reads TGTGCCAGCAGTTCCAGTCGACGGTCCTACACCTTC.

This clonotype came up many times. The DNA for the CDR3 is TGTGCCATCGGGGGGGGACGAGCCTACGAGCAGTACTTC. Amino acid sequence: CAIGGGRAYEQYF. This rearrangement joins TRBV10-3 to TRBJ2-7, with 7 positions matching TRBD2. CDR1 is ENHRY, CDR2 SYGVKD, per germline. This CDR3 has 13 residues. With V trimmed by 8 bases and J by 2 bases, 6 bases remained unmatched.

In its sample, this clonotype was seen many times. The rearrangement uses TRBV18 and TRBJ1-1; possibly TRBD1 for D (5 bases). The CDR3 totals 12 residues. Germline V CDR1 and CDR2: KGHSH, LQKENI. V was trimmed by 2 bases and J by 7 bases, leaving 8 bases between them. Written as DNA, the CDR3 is TGTGCCAGCTCACCATCCAGGGTTGAAGCTTTCTTT. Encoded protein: CASSPSRVEAFF.

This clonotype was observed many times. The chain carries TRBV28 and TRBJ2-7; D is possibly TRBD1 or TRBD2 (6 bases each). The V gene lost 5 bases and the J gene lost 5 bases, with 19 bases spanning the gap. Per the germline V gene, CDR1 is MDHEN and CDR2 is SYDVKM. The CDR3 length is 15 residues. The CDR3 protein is CASSPGGGFRNEQYV. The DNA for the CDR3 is TGTGCCAGCAGTCCCGGAGGGGGGTTCCGGAACGAGCAGTACGTC.

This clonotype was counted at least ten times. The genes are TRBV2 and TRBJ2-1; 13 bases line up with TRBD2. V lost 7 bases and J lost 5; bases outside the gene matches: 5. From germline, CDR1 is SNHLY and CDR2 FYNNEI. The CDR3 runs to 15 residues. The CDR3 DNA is TGTGCCAGCACTCAACTAGCGGGAGGGGACAATGAGCAGTTCTTC. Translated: CASTQLAGGDNEQFF.

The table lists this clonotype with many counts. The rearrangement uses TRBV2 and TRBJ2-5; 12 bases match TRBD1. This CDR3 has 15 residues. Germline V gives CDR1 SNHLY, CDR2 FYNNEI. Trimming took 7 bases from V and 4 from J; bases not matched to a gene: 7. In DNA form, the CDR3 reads TGTGCCAGCACCCATGGGACAGGGGGCAGAGAGACCCAGTACTTC. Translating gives CASTHGTGGRETQYF.

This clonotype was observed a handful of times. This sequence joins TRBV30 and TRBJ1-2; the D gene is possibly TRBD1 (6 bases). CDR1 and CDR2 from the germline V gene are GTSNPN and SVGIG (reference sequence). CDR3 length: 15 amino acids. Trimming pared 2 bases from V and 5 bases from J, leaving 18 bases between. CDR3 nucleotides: TGTGCCTGGAGTCTCCCGATTCGAGGGGGATATGGCTACACCTTC. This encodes CAWSLPIRGGYGYTF.

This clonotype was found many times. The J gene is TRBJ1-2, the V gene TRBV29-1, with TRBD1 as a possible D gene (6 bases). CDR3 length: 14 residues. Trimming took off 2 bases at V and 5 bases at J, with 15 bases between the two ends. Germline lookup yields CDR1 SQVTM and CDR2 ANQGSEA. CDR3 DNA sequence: TGCAGCGTTGAACTGGACAGAAACCAATATGGCTACACCTTC. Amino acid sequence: CSVELDRNQYGYTF.

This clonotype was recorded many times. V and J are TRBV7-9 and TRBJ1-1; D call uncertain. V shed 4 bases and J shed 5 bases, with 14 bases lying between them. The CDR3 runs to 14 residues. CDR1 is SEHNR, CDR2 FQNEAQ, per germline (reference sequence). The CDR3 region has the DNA TGTGCCAGCAGCTCCCGTAGGGTGGAGACTGAAGCTTTCTTT. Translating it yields CASSSRRVETEAFF.